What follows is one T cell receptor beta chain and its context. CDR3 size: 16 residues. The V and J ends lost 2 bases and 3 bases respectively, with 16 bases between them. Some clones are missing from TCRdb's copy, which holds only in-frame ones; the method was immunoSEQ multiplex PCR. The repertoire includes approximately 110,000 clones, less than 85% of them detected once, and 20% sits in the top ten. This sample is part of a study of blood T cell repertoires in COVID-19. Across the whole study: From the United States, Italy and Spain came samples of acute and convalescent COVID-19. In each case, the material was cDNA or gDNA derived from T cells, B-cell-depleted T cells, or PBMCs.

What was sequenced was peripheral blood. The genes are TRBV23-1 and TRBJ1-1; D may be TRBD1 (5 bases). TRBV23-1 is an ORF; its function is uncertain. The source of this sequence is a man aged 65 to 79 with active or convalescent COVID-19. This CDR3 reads CASSQICGAWDTEAFF. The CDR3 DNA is TGCGCCAGCAGTCAAATCTGCGGGGCTTGGGACACTGAAGCTTTCTTT.